This is a list of T cell receptor beta chains from one sample in a study of post-analysis software for immune sequencing data. TCRdb reprocessed the PCR reads with MiXCR, giving one entry per CDR3 protein. Among 740,000 or so distinct CDR3 sequences listed, about 57% were seen once. Material: blood. These receptors were obtained from a girl between 10 and 17 years old with multiple sclerosis. CDR3s include the opening cysteine and the closing phenylalanine or tryptophan. The order of the fields is clone size, J gene, D gene, V gene, CDR3 length, CDR3 protein, CDR3 DNA. A D gene is named only where the DNA matches it firmly. For some rows the clone size is stated as once, few or many, or as a class when expanded; others skip it.

clone size: -; J gene: TRBJ2-6; D gene: TRBD1; V gene: TRBV2; CDR3 length: 16; CDR3 protein: CVSSYSGGSGANVLTF; CDR3 DNA: TGTGTCAGCAGTTATTCAGGGGGATCCGGGGCCAACGTCCTGACTTTC
clone size: -; J gene: TRBJ2-7; D gene: TRBD2; V gene: TRBV12-3/TRBV12-4; CDR3 length: 16; CDR3 protein: CASSRTSGRSGWAQYF; CDR3 DNA: TGTGCCAGCAGTAGGACTAGCGGGAGGTCCGGGTGGGCGCAGTACTTC
clone size: -; J gene: TRBJ2-1; D gene: -; V gene: TRBV7-2; CDR3 length: 15; CDR3 protein: CASSSWTRGTNEQFF; CDR3 DNA: TGTGCCAGCAGCTCTTGGACGAGGGGGACCAATGAGCAGTTCTTC
clone size: -; J gene: TRBJ2-6; D gene: -; V gene: TRBV20-1; CDR3 length: 15; CDR3 protein: CSARDAQAGANVLTF; CDR3 DNA: TGCAGTGCTAGAGATGCCCAAGCTGGGGCCAACGTCCTGACTTTC
clone size: -; J gene: TRBJ2-3; D gene: TRBD2; V gene: TRBV27; CDR3 length: 15; CDR3 protein: CASSLSGGITDTQYF; CDR3 DNA: TGTGCCAGCAGTTTATCGGGGGGGATCACAGATACGCAGTATTTT
clone size: once; J gene: TRBJ1-1; D gene: -; V gene: TRBV7-9; CDR3 length: 16; CDR3 protein: CASSHLRGHPNTEAFF; CDR3 DNA: TGTGCCAGCAGTCACCTGAGGGGACATCCAAACACTGAAGCTTTCTTT
clone size: -; J gene: TRBJ1-2; D gene: -; V gene: TRBV5-6; CDR3 length: 15; CDR3 protein: CASSLGTVFTYGYTF; CDR3 DNA: TGTGCCAGCAGCTTGGGGACTGTATTTACCTATGGCTACACCTTC
clone size: -; J gene: TRBJ2-7; D gene: -; V gene: TRBV15; CDR3 length: 15; CDR3 protein: CATSRGLGGSYEQYF; CDR3 DNA: TGTGCCACCAGCAGGGGGTTGGGGGGTTCCTACGAGCAGTACTTC
clone size: few; J gene: TRBJ2-7; D gene: -; V gene: TRBV20-1; CDR3 length: 14; CDR3 protein: CSASHPLGNYEQYF; CDR3 DNA: TGCAGTGCTAGTCACCCCCTCGGAAACTACGAGCAGTACTTC
clone size: -; J gene: TRBJ2-1; D gene: TRBD1; V gene: TRBV27; CDR3 length: 19; CDR3 protein: CASSTRDRPPAARSREQFF; CDR3 DNA: TGTGCCAGCAGTACCCGGGACAGGCCCCCGGCGGCCAGGTCGAGGGAGCAGTTCTTC
clone size: -; J gene: TRBJ2-7; D gene: TRBD1; V gene: TRBV5-5; CDR3 length: 13; CDR3 protein: CASRMDRSYEQYF; CDR3 DNA: TGTGCCAGCAGGATGGACAGGAGCTACGAGCAGTACTTC
clone size: -; J gene: TRBJ1-2; D gene: -; V gene: TRBV29-1; CDR3 length: 12; CDR3 protein: CSVDEIRDGYTF; CDR3 DNA: TGCAGCGTTGACGAGATTCGGGACGGCTACACCTTC
clone size: -; J gene: TRBJ2-1; D gene: -; V gene: TRBV3-1; CDR3 length: 18; CDR3 protein: CAGSQDSNRGGLYNEQFF; CDR3 DNA: TGTGCCGGCAGCCAAGACAGTAATCGCGGGGGCCTCTACAATGAGCAGTTCTTC
clone size: -; J gene: TRBJ2-7; D gene: TRBD1; V gene: TRBV29-1; CDR3 length: 12; CDR3 protein: CSVDGTGYEQYF; CDR3 DNA: TGCAGCGTTGACGGGACAGGCTACGAGCAGTACTTC
clone size: -; J gene: TRBJ1-4; D gene: TRBD1; V gene: TRBV7-2; CDR3 length: 14; CDR3 protein: CASSSRGPNEKLFF; CDR3 DNA: TGTGCCAGCAGCTCTAGGGGGCCAAATGAAAAACTGTTTTTT
clone size: few; J gene: TRBJ2-6; D gene: -; V gene: TRBV27; CDR3 length: 18; CDR3 protein: CASRTQGGAFSGANVLTF; CDR3 DNA: TGTGCCAGCAGAACCCAGGGGGGGGCCTTCTCTGGGGCCAACGTCCTGACTTTC
clone size: -; J gene: TRBJ1-2; D gene: -; V gene: TRBV9; CDR3 length: 13; CDR3 protein: CASSVSQLYGYTF; CDR3 DNA: TGTGCCAGCAGCGTCTCCCAGCTCTATGGCTACACCTTC
clone size: many; J gene: TRBJ2-5; D gene: -; V gene: TRBV2; CDR3 length: 11; CDR3 protein: CASRGQETQYF; CDR3 DNA: TGTGCCAGCAGGGGTCAAGAGACCCAGTACTTC
clone size: few; J gene: TRBJ2-7; D gene: -; V gene: TRBV7-2; CDR3 length: 18; CDR3 protein: CASSSPTGGGRLSYEQYF; CDR3 DNA: TGTGCCAGCAGCTCCCCCACCGGTGGGGGGCGATTATCCTACGAGCAGTACTTC
clone size: -; J gene: TRBJ2-5; D gene: TRBD2; V gene: TRBV18; CDR3 length: 15; CDR3 protein: CASSPPTSGSKTQYF; CDR3 DNA: TGTGCCAGCTCACCGCCGACTAGCGGGAGTAAGACCCAGTACTTC
clone size: -; J gene: TRBJ2-1; D gene: TRBD1; V gene: TRBV20-1; CDR3 length: 18; CDR3 protein: CSALRGQGAVSSYNEQFF; CDR3 DNA: TGCAGTGCTCTACGGGGACAGGGGGCGGTCAGCTCCTACAATGAGCAGTTCTTC
clone size: few; J gene: TRBJ1-2; D gene: TRBD1; V gene: TRBV12-3/TRBV12-4; CDR3 length: 14; CDR3 protein: CASSLERTGYGYTF; CDR3 DNA: TGTGCCAGCAGTTTAGAAAGGACAGGGTATGGCTACACCTTC
clone size: few; J gene: TRBJ2-1; D gene: TRBD1; V gene: TRBV5-1; CDR3 length: 14; CDR3 protein: CASSKGAPESEQFF; CDR3 DNA: TGCGCCAGCAGCAAGGGGGCCCCCGAGAGTGAGCAGTTCTTC
clone size: -; J gene: TRBJ2-6; D gene: -; V gene: TRBV7-3; CDR3 length: 18; CDR3 protein: CASSQWAGVTSGANVLTF; CDR3 DNA: TGTGCCAGCAGCCAGTGGGCAGGCGTTACCTCTGGGGCCAACGTCCTGACTTTC
clone size: -; J gene: TRBJ1-5; D gene: -; V gene: TRBV12-3/TRBV12-4; CDR3 length: 17; CDR3 protein: CASSPSRLVLSDQPQHF; CDR3 DNA: TGTGCCAGCAGTCCCTCGAGGTTGGTACTGAGCGATCAGCCCCAGCATTTT
clone size: -; J gene: TRBJ1-1; D gene: -; V gene: TRBV5-8; CDR3 length: 12; CDR3 protein: CAARGFGGEAFF; CDR3 DNA: TGTGCCGCACGGGGGTTTGGCGGTGAAGCTTTCTTT
clone size: -; J gene: TRBJ2-1; D gene: -; V gene: TRBV20-1; CDR3 length: 11; CDR3 protein: CSALGVYEQFF; CDR3 DNA: TGCAGTGCATTGGGGGTGTATGAGCAGTTCTTC
clone size: -; J gene: TRBJ2-1; D gene: TRBD2; V gene: TRBV7-9; CDR3 length: 16; CDR3 protein: CASSPAGTNTYNEQFF; CDR3 DNA: TGTGCCAGCAGCCCGGCTGGGACTAACACCTACAATGAGCAGTTCTTC
clone size: -; J gene: TRBJ2-7; D gene: TRBD1; V gene: TRBV3-1; CDR3 length: 14; CDR3 protein: CASSLRQGSDEQYF; CDR3 DNA: TGTGCCAGCAGCCTTAGACAGGGCAGCGACGAGCAGTACTTC
clone size: -; J gene: TRBJ2-7; D gene: TRBD1; V gene: TRBV6-6; CDR3 length: 14; CDR3 protein: CASGPAGTGNEQYF; CDR3 DNA: TGTGCCAGCGGTCCTGCCGGGACAGGAAACGAGCAGTACTTC
clone size: -; J gene: TRBJ2-7; D gene: -; V gene: TRBV5-1; CDR3 length: 16; CDR3 protein: CASSLDPRRGDYEQYF; CDR3 DNA: TGCGCCAGCAGCTTGGATCCGCGGAGGGGGGACTACGAGCAGTACTTC
clone size: few; J gene: TRBJ2-1; D gene: -; V gene: TRBV10-3; CDR3 length: 11; CDR3 protein: CAISDYNEQFF; CDR3 DNA: TGTGCCATCAGTGATTACAATGAGCAGTTCTTC
clone size: -; J gene: TRBJ2-3; D gene: TRBD2; V gene: TRBV6-5; CDR3 length: 18; CDR3 protein: CASSSSLGTSGRAVTQYF; CDR3 DNA: TGTGCCAGCAGTTCCTCCCTCGGGACTAGCGGGAGGGCGGTTACGCAGTATTTT
clone size: -; J gene: TRBJ1-2; D gene: -; V gene: TRBV27; CDR3 length: 13; CDR3 protein: CASSFSSFWGYTF; CDR3 DNA: TGTGCCAGCAGTTTCTCTTCCTTTTGGGGCTACACCTTC
clone size: -; J gene: TRBJ1-4; D gene: -; V gene: TRBV5-1; CDR3 length: 15; CDR3 protein: CASSLAGTGTEKLFF; CDR3 DNA: TGCGCCAGCAGCTTGGCCGGAACCGGGACAGAAAAACTGTTTTTT
clone size: few; J gene: TRBJ2-1; D gene: -; V gene: TRBV15; CDR3 length: 15; CDR3 protein: CATTFAGPQSNEQFF; CDR3 DNA: TGTGCCACCACCTTCGCCGGGCCTCAGTCCAATGAGCAGTTCTTC
clone size: -; J gene: TRBJ2-7; D gene: -; V gene: TRBV6-6; CDR3 length: 15; CDR3 protein: CASSGGPPSSYEQYF; CDR3 DNA: TGTGCCAGCAGTGGAGGACCCCCGAGCTCCTACGAGCAGTACTTC
clone size: few; J gene: TRBJ1-2; D gene: TRBD1; V gene: TRBV20-1; CDR3 length: 14; CDR3 protein: CSARSQGENYGYTF; CDR3 DNA: TGCAGTGCTAGATCACAGGGGGAAAACTATGGCTACACCTTC
clone size: -; J gene: TRBJ2-7; D gene: -; V gene: TRBV21-1; CDR3 length: 14; CDR3 protein: CASSPRDVRGEQYF; CDR3 DNA: TGTGCCAGCAGTCCCCGGGACGTACGAGGCGAGCAGTACTTC
clone size: -; J gene: TRBJ2-7; D gene: TRBD1; V gene: TRBV29-1; CDR3 length: 14; CDR3 protein: CSASGQGVSYEQYF; CDR3 DNA: TGCAGCGCCAGCGGACAGGGGGTAAGCTACGAGCAGTACTTC
clone size: -; J gene: TRBJ2-5; D gene: -; V gene: TRBV29-1; CDR3 length: 11; CDR3 protein: CSIAPGETQYF; CDR3 DNA: TGCAGCATTGCTCCGGGGGAGACCCAGTACTTC
clone size: -; J gene: TRBJ1-1; D gene: -; V gene: TRBV20-1; CDR3 length: 14; CDR3 protein: CSASRGERGTEAFF; CDR3 DNA: TGCAGTGCCTCTAGGGGCGAAAGAGGCACTGAAGCTTTCTTT
clone size: -; J gene: TRBJ2-6; D gene: -; V gene: TRBV2; CDR3 length: 16; CDR3 protein: CASSYFEASGANVLTF; CDR3 DNA: TGTGCCAGCAGTTACTTTGAGGCCTCTGGGGCCAACGTCCTGACTTTC
clone size: few; J gene: TRBJ1-2; D gene: -; V gene: TRBV29-1; CDR3 length: 11; CDR3 protein: CSVSIGFGYTF; CDR3 DNA: TGCAGCGTTAGTATCGGGTTCGGCTACACCTTC
clone size: few; J gene: TRBJ2-5; D gene: TRBD2; V gene: TRBV29-1; CDR3 length: 11; CDR3 protein: CSGWVSGEQYF; CDR3 DNA: TGCAGCGGATGGGTTAGCGGGGAGCAGTACTTC
clone size: -; J gene: TRBJ2-3; D gene: TRBD2; V gene: TRBV4-1; CDR3 length: 15; CDR3 protein: CASSPRGDPQDTQYF; CDR3 DNA: TGCGCCAGCAGCCCGCGGGGGGATCCACAAGATACGCAGTATTTT
clone size: -; J gene: TRBJ1-5; D gene: -; V gene: TRBV20-1; CDR3 length: 14; CDR3 protein: CSARLAGGPETQHF; CDR3 DNA: TGCAGTGCTAGATTAGCGGGAGGGCCCGAGACCCAGCATTTT
clone size: few; J gene: TRBJ2-3; D gene: TRBD2; V gene: TRBV11-2; CDR3 length: 19; CDR3 protein: CASSLPGTSGLWGTDTQYF; CDR3 DNA: TGTGCCAGCAGCCTACCCGGGACTAGCGGGCTTTGGGGCACAGATACGCAGTATTTT
clone size: -; J gene: TRBJ2-3; D gene: TRBD2; V gene: TRBV10-3; CDR3 length: 15; CDR3 protein: CAISDSGGRTDTQYF; CDR3 DNA: TGTGCCATCAGTGATTCGGGAGGGCGCACAGATACGCAGTATTTT
clone size: few; J gene: TRBJ2-1; D gene: -; V gene: TRBV5-1; CDR3 length: 13; CDR3 protein: CASSDGRYNEQFF; CDR3 DNA: TGCGCCAGCAGCGACGGACGGTACAATGAGCAGTTCTTC
clone size: -; J gene: TRBJ2-3; D gene: -; V gene: TRBV7-2; CDR3 length: 16; CDR3 protein: CASSLGVEPSTDTQYF; CDR3 DNA: TGTGCCAGCAGCTTAGGGGTAGAGCCTAGCACAGATACGCAGTATTTT
clone size: -; J gene: TRBJ1-5; D gene: -; V gene: TRBV6-5; CDR3 length: 14; CDR3 protein: CASSYSPGIQPQHF; CDR3 DNA: TGTGCCAGCAGTTACTCTCCGGGGATTCAGCCCCAGCATTTT
clone size: few; J gene: TRBJ2-7; D gene: -; V gene: TRBV20-1; CDR3 length: 13; CDR3 protein: CSADRDGSYEQYF; CDR3 DNA: TGCAGTGCCGACCGGGACGGATCCTACGAGCAGTACTTC
clone size: -; J gene: TRBJ2-7; D gene: -; V gene: TRBV27; CDR3 length: 14; CDR3 protein: CASRDGSFSYEQYF; CDR3 DNA: TGTGCCAGCCGGGACGGATCCTTCTCCTACGAGCAGTACTTC
clone size: -; J gene: TRBJ2-7; D gene: -; V gene: TRBV7-9; CDR3 length: 14; CDR3 protein: CASSSWTPSYEQYF; CDR3 DNA: TGTGCCAGCAGCTCCTGGACACCTTCCTACGAGCAGTACTTC
clone size: -; J gene: TRBJ1-5; D gene: TRBD1; V gene: TRBV6-6; CDR3 length: 15; CDR3 protein: CASSHPGQGHQPQHF; CDR3 DNA: TGTGCCAGCAGCCATCCTGGACAGGGCCATCAGCCCCAGCATTTT